This T cell receptor beta chain was sequenced during a study of blood T cell repertoires in COVID-19. Membership in each cohort depended on participant-reported clinical history. The table came from immunoSEQ multiplex PCR; TCRdb's copy has only in-frame clones and leaves some out. Of roughly 170,000 clones in the sample, about 72% were seen once. Trimming removed 1 base at V and 6 bases at J, with 10 bases between. The CDR3 consists of 13 residues. Germline-derived CDR1 and CDR2 are LGHDT and YNNKEL (reference sequence). The chain recombines TRBV3-1 (or the pseudogene TRBV3-2) with TRBJ2-7; D might be TRBD1 (5 bases). This sequence was found in a woman aged 45-60 years who had recovered from COVID-19. Source material: PBMCs or T cells enriched from blood (not recorded which). The CDR3 loop reads CASSQVYQGEQYF. The CDR3 nucleotides read TGTGCCAGCAGCCAAGTGTATCAGGGCGAGCAGTACTTC.